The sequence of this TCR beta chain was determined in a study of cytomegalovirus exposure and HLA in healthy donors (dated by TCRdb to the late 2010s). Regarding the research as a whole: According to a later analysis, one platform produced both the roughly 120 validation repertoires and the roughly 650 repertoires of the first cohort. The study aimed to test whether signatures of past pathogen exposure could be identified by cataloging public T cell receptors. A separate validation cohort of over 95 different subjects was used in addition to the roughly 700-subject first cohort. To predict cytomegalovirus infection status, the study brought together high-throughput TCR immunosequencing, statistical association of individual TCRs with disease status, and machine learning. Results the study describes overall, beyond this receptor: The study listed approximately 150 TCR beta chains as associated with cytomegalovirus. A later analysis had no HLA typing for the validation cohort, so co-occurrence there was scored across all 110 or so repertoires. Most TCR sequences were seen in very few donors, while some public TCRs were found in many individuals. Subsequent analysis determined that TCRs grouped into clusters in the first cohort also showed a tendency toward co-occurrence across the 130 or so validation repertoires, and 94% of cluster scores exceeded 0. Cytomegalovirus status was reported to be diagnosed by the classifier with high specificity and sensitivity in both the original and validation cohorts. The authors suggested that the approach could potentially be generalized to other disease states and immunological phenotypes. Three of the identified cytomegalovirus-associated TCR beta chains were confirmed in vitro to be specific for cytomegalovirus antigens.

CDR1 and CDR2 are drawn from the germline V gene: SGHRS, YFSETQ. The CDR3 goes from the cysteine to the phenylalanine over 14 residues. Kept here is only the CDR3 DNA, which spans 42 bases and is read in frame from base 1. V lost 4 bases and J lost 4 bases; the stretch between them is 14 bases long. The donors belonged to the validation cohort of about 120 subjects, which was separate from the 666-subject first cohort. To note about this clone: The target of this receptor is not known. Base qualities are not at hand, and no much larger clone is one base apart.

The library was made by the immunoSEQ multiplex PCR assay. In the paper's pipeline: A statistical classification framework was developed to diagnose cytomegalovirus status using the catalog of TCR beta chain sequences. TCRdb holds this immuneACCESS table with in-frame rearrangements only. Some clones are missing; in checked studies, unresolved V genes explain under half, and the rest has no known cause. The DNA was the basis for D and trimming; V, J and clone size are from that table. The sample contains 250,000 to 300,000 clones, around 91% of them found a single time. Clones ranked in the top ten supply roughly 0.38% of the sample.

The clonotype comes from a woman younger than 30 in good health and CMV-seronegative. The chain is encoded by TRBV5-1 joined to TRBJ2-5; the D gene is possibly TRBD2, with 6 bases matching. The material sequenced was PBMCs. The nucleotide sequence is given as TGCGCCAGCAGCACGATGGGGGGTCGAGAGACCCAGTACTTC. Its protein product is CASSTMGGRETQYF. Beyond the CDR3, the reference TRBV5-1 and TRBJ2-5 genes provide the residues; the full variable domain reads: KAGVTQTPRYLIKTRGQQVTLSCSPISGHRSVSWYQQTPGQGLQFLFEYFSETQRNKGNFPGRFSGRQFSNSRSEMNVSTLELGDSALYLCASSTMGGRETQYFGPGTRLLVL.